This T cell receptor beta chain was retrieved from a study of T cell responses to AZD1222 COVID-19 vaccine. Study observations and caveats: Unmutated regions of variants are reportedly targeted by nearly half of spike-specific TCRs.

Assay used: immunoSEQ multiplex PCR; TCRdb lists only in-frame clones, some missing. The sample includes approximately 90,000 clones, 90% to 95% seen only once; the top ten take over 9.5%. Regarding this clone: Its antigen is as yet unknown.

This CDR3 has 15 amino acids. V was cut by 0 bases and J by 2 bases, with 10 bases left in between. Germline CDR1 is SGHNT and CDR2 is YYREEE (reference sequence). This TCR was recovered from an adult in good health. The sample consisted of peripheral blood, taken on day 0 of AZD1222 vaccination. This rearrangement joins TRBV5-4 to TRBJ2-3, with a weak D call TRBD2 (6 bases). CDR3 nucleotides: TGTGCCAGCAGCTTGGATGCGGGGTACACAGATACGCAGTATTTT. It codes for CASSLDAGYTDTQYF.